One and the same sample provided the 15 T cell receptor beta chains below, sequenced in a study of shared clonotypes between healthy human individuals. Here immunoSEQ multiplex PCR was the method, and the copy in TCRdb shows in-frame clones only, minus some. The sample consists of about 2.1 million clones, just under 95% of them appearing once. The naive CD8 fraction comprised CD45RO-negative cells positively selected for CCR7 and excluded terminally differentiated effector memory CD45RA+ cells. Specimen: naive CD8+ T cells from PBMCs. These receptors were obtained from a man younger than 35 in good health. Some clones in this sample may be carry-over from other donors' samples.

This chain connects TRBV6-5 to TRBJ2-3; D is possibly TRBD2 (6 bases). This CDR3 is built from 15 residues. Trimming pared 10 bases from V and 2 bases from J, leaving 19 bases between. Germline-derived CDR1 and CDR2 are MNHEY and SVGAGI. Written as DNA, the CDR3 is TGTGCCACACAGAGTCTTAGCGGATCCACAGATACGCAGTATTTT. As protein: CATQSLSGSTDTQYF.

V and J are TRBV7-9 and TRBJ1-1; D is uncertain. Germline V CDR1 and CDR2: SEHNR, FQNEAQ (reference sequence). The CDR3 length is 14 residues. Between the trimmed V and J ends, which lost 1 base and 3 bases, there was a span of 9 bases. The CDR3 DNA reads as TGTGCCAGCAGCTTAGGGGTCGGTGACACTGAAGCTTTCTTT. Residues: CASSLGVGDTEAFF.

The chain couples TRBV7-2 to TRBJ2-7; 7 positions match TRBD2. V lost 5 bases to trimming and J lost 1 base; unmatched junction nucleotides: 11. Germline values: CDR1 SGHTA, CDR2 FQGNSA. The length of the CDR3 is 16 residues. The CDR3: CASSPTFSGGSYEQYF. Written as DNA, the CDR3 is TGTGCCAGCAGCCCCACCTTCTCCGGGGGGTCCTACGAGCAGTACTTC. Full variable domain (rest looked up from reference TRBV7-2 and TRBJ2-7): GAGVSQSPSNKVTEKGKDVELRCDPISGHTALYWYRQSLGQGLEFLIYFQGNSAPDKSGLPSDRFSAERTGGSVSTLTIQRTQQEDSAVYLCASSPTFSGGSYEQYFGPGTRLTVT.

This chain joins TRBV20-1 and TRBJ2-3, with D uncertain. This CDR3 spans 11 amino acids. Trimming shortened V by 5 bases and J by 3 bases, and 6 bases separated the two germline ends. Germline CDR1 DFQATT, CDR2 SNEGSKA (reference sequence). The CDR3 DNA sequence: TGCAGTGCTCCGACGACAGATACGCAGTATTTT. It translates to CSAPTTDTQYF.

In the case of this clone: The junction differs from germline at one of its ends, possibly a read error. The chain has TRBV6-1 and TRBJ2-7, with D hard to call. This CDR3 has 18 amino acids. Germline CDR1 and CDR2: MNHNS and SASEGT. The CDR3 here is CAISGFLSAPPSSYEQYF. The DNA of the CDR3 is TGTGCCATCAGTGGGTTTCTCTCCGCGCCCCCGAGCTCCTACGAGCAGTACTTC.

The chain employs TRBV5-1 and TRBJ1-2; D perhaps matches TRBD1 (5 bases). This CDR3 spans 13 amino acids. V lost 2 bases and J 4 bases, leaving 9 bases between the germline ends. The V gene's germline CDR1 is SGHRS and CDR2 YFSETQ. The CDR3 region has the DNA TGCGCCAGCAGCTTCCCAGGGTCCTATGGCTACACCTTC. This translates into CASSFPGSYGYTF.

The CDR3 sequence is CASSSATRHLTGELFF. The CDR3 nucleotides read TGTGCCAGCAGCTCGGCCACTAGACACTTGACCGGGGAGCTGTTTTTT. The rearrangement joins TRBV13 to TRBJ2-2; TRBD2 is a possible D gene (5 bases). The CDR3 has 16 amino acids. CDR1 is PRHDT and CDR2 is FYEKMQ in the germline V gene (reference sequence). V dropped 4 bases and J dropped 5 bases, with 17 bases sitting between them. The full variable domain, rest sourced from reference TRBV13 and TRBJ2-2, is AAGVIQSPRHLIKEKRETATLKCYPIPRHDTVYWYQQGPGQDPQFLISFYEKMQSDKGSIPDRFSAQQFSDYHSELNMSSLELGDSALYFCASSSATRHLTGELFFGEGSRLTVL.

V gene TRBV6-5 combines with J gene TRBJ2-2; D remains ambiguous. V lost 7 bases, J lost 7 bases, and 16 bases lay in between. Germline lookup yields CDR1 MNHEY and CDR2 SVGAGI. This CDR3 comprises 14 residues. CDR3 nucleotide sequence: TGTGCCAGCACCCCCTTTGCAAAAAGCGGGGAGCTGTTTTTT. Translation: CASTPFAKSGELFF.

This clone was found once. This rearrangement joins TRBV30 to TRBJ2-7; D possibly corresponds to TRBD1 (6 bases). The length of the CDR3 is 13 residues. V lost 2 bases and J 3 bases, leaving 11 bases between the germline ends. Per germline, CDR1 GTSNPN and CDR2 SVGIG (reference sequence). CDR3 region: CAWSLTGYYEQYF. The CDR3, as DNA: TGTGCCTGGAGTCTGACAGGCTACTACGAGCAGTACTTC. The full variable domain, with the rest looked up from reference TRBV30 and TRBJ2-7, is SQTIHQWPATLVQPVGSPLSLECTVEGTSNPNLYWYRQAAGRGLQLLFYSVGIGQISSEVPQNLSASRPQDRQFILSSKKLLLSDSGFYLCAWSLTGYYEQYFGPGTRLTVT.

In the case of this clone: The same CDR3 is also encoded by other DNA sequences in this sample. This sequence joins TRBV4-1 and TRBJ2-3; the D is unclear. From germline, CDR1 is MGHRA and CDR2 YSYEKL. V lost 1 base to trimming and J lost 0 bases, with 5 bases between them. The CDR3 sequence is 14 residues long. CDR3 nucleotides: TGCGCCAGCAGCCAAGTACTGAGCACAGATACGCAGTATTTT. Its translation is CASSQVLSTDTQYF.

Comment on this clone: At the DNA level, this CDR3 is encoded by other sequences in the same sample as well. This chain links TRBV28 with TRBJ2-7, with 13 bases that match TRBD2. V was pared by 3 bases and J by 7 bases, with 3 bases of the junction left unmatched. This CDR3 is built from 14 residues. In germline, CDR1 is MDHEN, CDR2 SYDVKM. This CDR3 is CASSLGTSGTEQYF. The CDR3, as DNA: TGTGCCAGCAGTTTGGGGACTAGCGGGACTGAGCAGTACTTC.

This chain joins TRBV29-1 and TRBJ2-5; 8 bases agree with TRBD1. V lost 5 bases and J lost 5; bases outside the gene matches: 7. Germline V CDR1 and CDR2: SQVTM, ANQGSEA. The CDR3 has 13 residues. The CDR3 reads CSVRTGLGETQYF. For the CDR3, the DNA is TGCAGCGTTCGGACAGGGCTGGGGGAGACCCAGTACTTC.

The chain carries TRBV21-1 and TRBJ2-7; the D call of TRBD2 is as the table states it, not checked on the DNA. TRBV21-1 is a known pseudogene. This CDR3 spans 17 amino acids. The CDR3 nucleotides read TGTGCCAGCAGCAAAGTGTTCCTAGCGGGAGATTCGTACGAGCAGTACTTC. It codes for CASSKVFLAGDSYEQYF.

The chain couples TRBV27 to TRBJ1-2; D is possibly TRBD1 (6 bases). CDR3 length: 16 residues. CDR1 and CDR2 (germline): MNHEY, SMNVEV (reference sequence). V gave up 0 bases and J gave up 4 bases, with 15 bases separating them. The CDR3 spells CASSLSPWGGAYGYTF. As DNA, the CDR3 is TGTGCCAGCAGTTTATCCCCATGGGGGGGGGCCTATGGCTACACCTTC.

With regard to this clone: This sample also contains other DNA sequences that code for the same CDR3. Here the CDR3 DNA reads TGCGCCAGCAGCCAAGACCGCGGGGGAGGCTACACCTTC. Translating gives CASSQDRGGGYTF. This chain connects TRBV4-3 to TRBJ1-2, with a tentative D call TRBD1 (5 bases). This CDR3 has 13 residues. The V end was cut by 0 bases, the J end by 8 bases, with 10 bases between. Germline-derived CDR1 and CDR2 are LGHNA and YSLEER.